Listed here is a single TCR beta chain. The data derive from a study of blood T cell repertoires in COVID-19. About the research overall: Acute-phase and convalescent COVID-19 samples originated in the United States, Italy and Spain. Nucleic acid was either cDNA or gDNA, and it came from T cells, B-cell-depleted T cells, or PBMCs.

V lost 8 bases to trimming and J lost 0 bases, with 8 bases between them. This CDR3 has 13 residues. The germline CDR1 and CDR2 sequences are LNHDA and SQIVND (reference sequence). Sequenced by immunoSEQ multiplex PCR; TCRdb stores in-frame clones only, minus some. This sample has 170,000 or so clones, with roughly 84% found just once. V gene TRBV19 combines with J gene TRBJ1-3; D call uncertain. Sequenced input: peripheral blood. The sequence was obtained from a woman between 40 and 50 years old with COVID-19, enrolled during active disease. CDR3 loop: CASVGDSGNTIYF. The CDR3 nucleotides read TGTGCCAGTGTCGGAGACTCTGGAAACACCATATATTTT.